This TCR beta chain was identified during a study of shared clonotypes between healthy human individuals. Worth noting for this clone: Its antigen is undetermined.

TCRdb's table, derived via immunoSEQ multiplex PCR, lists solely in-frame clones and lacks some. The sample lists about 1.1 million clones, 78% occurring once. Points from the study as a whole: Unshared clonotypes carried lower generation probabilities than those common to all four donors.

From germline, CDR1 is SGHRS and CDR2 YFSETQ. V was cut by 1 base and J by 4 bases, with 6 bases left in between. The CDR3 covers 13 residues. The donor cohort consisted entirely of Caucasian adults residing in Nashville, Tennessee. The V gene is TRBV5-1, the J gene TRBJ2-1; unclear D gene. Sample: memory CD4+ T cells from PBMCs. As to subset: CD45RA-negative fraction. The receptor was isolated from a man between 18 and 29 years old in good health. Some clones in this sample may be carry-over from other donors' samples. CDR3 sequence reads: CASSLPGYNEQFF. The CDR3, as DNA: TGCGCCAGCAGCTTGCCTGGGTACAATGAGCAGTTCTTC.